The 13 T cell receptor beta chains listed next were all sequenced from one sample in a study of blood T cells in healthy people across ages. Then a second PCR, running about 7 to 11 cycles, was carried out with a sample-barcoded 5' primer and a J-beta primer mix. MiXCR, run by TCRdb on the 5' RACE reads, gives a single entry per CDR3 protein. The table has 850,000 to 1,000,000 distinct CDR3 sequences, roughly half seen once. The sample consisted of blood. Receptors originate from a woman in her sixties in good health.

This clonotype was seen only a few times. The chain combines TRBV7-6 with TRBJ2-1; D is perhaps TRBD2 (5 bases). Germline CDR1 SGHVS, CDR2 FNYEAQ. The CDR3 length is 15 residues. Deletions cut 7 bases from V and 0 bases from J, with 13 bases between. The CDR3 spells CASIQRFFSYNEQFF. DNA for the CDR3: TGTGCCAGCATACAGCGGTTCTTCTCCTACAATGAGCAGTTCTTC.

This clonotype occurred a few times. The gene calls are TRBV20-1 and TRBJ2-7, with 8 positions matching TRBD1. Germline CDR1 is DFQATT and CDR2 is SNEGSKA (reference sequence). The CDR3 is 16 amino acids. J lost 3 bases, V lost 3 bases, and 13 bases had no gene match. CDR3 bases: TGCAGTGCTAGCCCCGACAGGGGCGTTGTAGGCTACGAGCAGTACTTC. It specifies CSASPDRGVVGYEQYF.

This chain uses TRBV28 with TRBJ2-1, with no clear D. CDR1 and CDR2 (germline): MDHEN, SYDVKM. Trimming took off 4 bases at V and 7 bases at J, with 14 bases between the two ends. The CDR3 is made up of 14 amino acids. The CDR3 nucleotides read TGTGCCAGCAGTTGGGTAGAGTGGAGTAATGAGCAGTTCTTC. It translates to CASSWVEWSNEQFF. Full variable domain (remainder filled in from reference TRBV28 and TRBJ2-1): DVKVTQSSRYLVKRTGEKVFLECVQDMDHENMFWYRQDPGLGLRLIYFSYDVKMKEKGDIPEGYSVSREKKERFSLILESASTNQTSMYLCASSWVEWSNEQFFGPGTRLTVL.

The rearrangement links TRBV28 to TRBJ1-1; no definite D call. Germline CDR1 MDHEN, CDR2 SYDVKM. V lost 4 bases and J 3 bases, leaving 6 bases between the germline ends. The length of the CDR3 is 12 residues. CDR3 residues: CASSSMDTEAFF. The CDR3 DNA reads as TGTGCCAGCAGTTCTATGGACACTGAAGCTTTCTTT.

The V and J genes are TRBV7-9 and TRBJ2-5; D is unclear. In germline, CDR1 is SEHNR, CDR2 FQNEAQ (reference sequence). The CDR3 length is 15 residues. Trimming stripped 0 bases from V and 3 bases from J, with 11 bases between. CDR3 coding DNA: TGTGCCAGCAGCTTAGCGGGTCGGGCTGAAGAGACCCAGTACTTC. Its protein product is CASSLAGRAEETQYF.

A few counts support this clonotype. This sequence joins TRBV20-1 and TRBJ2-3, with 7 bases lining up with TRBD2. Germline CDR1 is DFQATT and CDR2 is SNEGSKA (reference sequence). The CDR3 runs 14 residues. V was pared by 6 bases and J by 0 bases, with 6 bases of the junction left unmatched. The CDR3 here is CSAKRGLSTDTQYF. CDR3 nucleotides: TGCAGTGCGAAGAGGGGACTAAGCACAGATACGCAGTATTTT.

The chain carries TRBV6-2 or TRBV6-3 and TRBJ2-5; D might be TRBD1 or TRBD2, each matching 5 bases. The J call is uncertain, as TRBJ2-7 better fits the DNA end. This CDR3 is 15 amino acids long. CDR1 and CDR2 from the germline V gene are MNHEY and SVGEGT. CDR3 loop: CAIQGTRVRGYEQYF. CDR3 DNA sequence: TGTGCCATCCAAGGGACCCGGGTGCGTGGCTACGAGCAGTACTTC.

The chain is built from TRBV7-9 and TRBJ2-1; D is possibly TRBD2 (6 bases). Trimming stripped 3 bases from V and 4 bases from J, with 13 bases between. Germline CDR1 and CDR2: SEHNR and FQNEAQ (reference sequence). The CDR3 extends over 15 amino acids. CDR3 sequence reads: CASSFKSGVYNEQFF. The CDR3 region has the DNA TGTGCCAGCAGCTTTAAATCGGGAGTTTACAATGAGCAGTTCTTC.

V is TRBV20-1 and J is TRBJ2-7; a weak D match, TRBD2 (5 bases). The DNA end is a closer match to TRBJ2-5, so the J assignment may be wrong. The germline gives CDR1 DFQATT, CDR2 SNEGSKA (reference sequence). The CDR3 contains 11 residues. CDR3 coding DNA: TGCAGTGGAGGGTATCTCGGGACCCAGTACTTC. Its translation: CSGGYLGTQYF.

The rearrangement joins TRBV4-3 to TRBJ2-1; D is possibly TRBD2 (6 bases). This CDR3 comprises 14 residues. Germline values: CDR1 LGHNA, CDR2 YSLEER. Trimming took 1 base from V and 9 from J, leaving 13 bases between them. The CDR3 is CASSQGTGAGEQFF. Here the CDR3 DNA reads TGCGCCAGCAGCCAAGGGACGGGAGCGGGTGAGCAGTTCTTC.

V usage is TRBV28 and J usage is TRBJ1-6; D perhaps matches TRBD1 (6 bases). This CDR3 spans 16 amino acids. V was trimmed by 5 bases and J by 9 bases, leaving 20 bases between them. Germline V gene lookup returns CDR1 MDHEN and CDR2 SYDVKM. The CDR3 loop reads CASSPFQGRRSSPLHF. CDR3 DNA sequence: TGTGCCAGCAGTCCATTCCAGGGGCGCCGGAGTTCACCCCTCCACTTT.

This chain connects TRBV7-9 to TRBJ2-7, with D perhaps matching TRBD2 (6 bases). V was cut by 3 bases and J by 0 bases, with 15 bases left in between. Germline assignment: CDR1 SEHNR and CDR2 FQNEAQ (reference sequence). This CDR3 has 16 amino acids. CDR3 sequence reads: CASSFDGGLNSYEQYF. DNA for the CDR3: TGTGCCAGCAGCTTCGACGGGGGACTGAACTCCTACGAGCAGTACTTC. Variable domain in full (rest from reference TRBV7-9 and TRBJ2-7): DTGVSQNPRHKITKRGQNVTFRCDPISEHNRLYWYRQTLGQGPEFLTYFQNEAQLEKSRLLSDRFSAERPKGSFSTLEIQRTEQGDSAMYLCASSFDGGLNSYEQYFGPGTRLTVT.

The chain recombines TRBV6-2 or TRBV6-3 with TRBJ1-2; 8 bases line up with TRBD1. The CDR3 consists of 14 residues. Germline CDR1 reads MNHEY; CDR2 reads SVGEGT. V was pared by 2 bases and J by 7 bases, with 6 bases of the junction left unmatched. The CDR3 bases are TGTGCCAGCAGTTACCTGACAGGGGACGGTGGCTACACCTTC. Residues: CASSYLTGDGGYTF.